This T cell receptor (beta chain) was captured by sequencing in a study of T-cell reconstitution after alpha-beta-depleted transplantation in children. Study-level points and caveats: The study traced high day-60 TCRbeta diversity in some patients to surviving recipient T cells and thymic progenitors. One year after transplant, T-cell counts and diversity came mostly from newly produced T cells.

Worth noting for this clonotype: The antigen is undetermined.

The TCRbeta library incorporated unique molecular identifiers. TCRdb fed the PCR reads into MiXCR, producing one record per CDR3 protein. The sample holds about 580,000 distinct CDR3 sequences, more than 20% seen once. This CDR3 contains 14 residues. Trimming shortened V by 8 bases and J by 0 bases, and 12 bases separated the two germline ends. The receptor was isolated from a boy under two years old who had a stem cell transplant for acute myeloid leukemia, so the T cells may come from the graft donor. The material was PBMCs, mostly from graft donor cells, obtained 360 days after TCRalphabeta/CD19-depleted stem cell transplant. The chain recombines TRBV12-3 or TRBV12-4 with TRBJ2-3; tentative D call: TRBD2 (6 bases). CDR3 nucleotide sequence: TGTGCCAGCCGTCGGGACTCTAGCACAGATACGCAGTATTTT. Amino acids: CASRRDSSTDTQYF.